The sequence of this T cell receptor beta chain was determined in a study of CD8+ T cells in alopecia areata. cDNA serving as the sequencing template came from extracted, reverse transcribed RNA. Using immunoSEQ multiplex PCR, the repertoire was profiled, and TCRdb retains in-frame clones only, with some absent. The sample yields around 140,000 clones, 50% to 65% seen once. The treatment was: oral pan-JAK inhibitor, 5-10 mg twice daily. The CDR3 loop spans 18 amino acids. The germline V gene has CDR1 SGHAT and CDR2 FQNNGV. V shed 1 base and J 4 bases; nucleotides not matched to a gene: 13. The V and J genes are TRBV11-2 and TRBJ1-1, with 9 bases fitting TRBD1. The source material was CD8+ T cells sorted from blood, sampled at week 4, from a patient treated with tofacitinib. The clonotype was recovered from a human donor with alopecia areata. In DNA, the CDR3 is TGTGCCAGCAGCTTAGTGGTATACAGGGGGCAACGGAGCACTGAAGCTTTCTTT. Its translation is CASSLVVYRGQRSTEAFF.